The clone carrying this TCR beta chain was seen a handful of times. In the study's own analysis: The authors estimated nucleated cell counts from reference gene primer amplification. Clones were read by immunoSEQ multiplex PCR, and TCRdb kept only the in-frame ones, dropping some. That table is the source of V, J and clone size, and D and trimming were worked out from the DNA. The table includes over 200,000 clones, approximately 90% detected once. This sample stems from a study of blood T cell repertoires in COVID-19. Study-level information: Sources were T cells, B-cell-depleted T cells, or PBMCs; the material itself was cDNA or gDNA.

Germline loops: CDR1 MNHEY, CDR2 SVGEGT. With 4 bases clipped from V and 3 bases from J, the junction kept 2 bases outside the gene matches. CDR3 length equals 14 residues. The sequenced sample consisted of peripheral blood. This clonotype originated in a man aged 25-45 years who had recovered from COVID-19. The chain joins TRBV6-2 or TRBV6-3 to TRBJ1-5, with TRBD1 matching 8 bases. Here the CDR3 reads CASSLTGDNQPQHF. CDR3 coding DNA: TGTGCCAGCAGTTTGACAGGGGACAATCAGCCCCAGCATTTT.